This T cell receptor beta chain was documented in a study of control samples from healthy donors and cancer patients. Trimming took off 1 base at V and 4 bases at J, with 13 bases between the two ends. This CDR3 is 15 amino acids long. From germline, CDR1 is SGHDT and CDR2 YYEEEE. Data came from immunoSEQ multiplex PCR; TCRdb stores just in-frame clones and leaves some out. The repertoire includes about 150,000 clones, roughly 93% of them detected once, and more than 4.5% sits in the top ten. This sequence was found in a young man in good health. Sequenced material: blood. V usage is TRBV5-6 and J usage is TRBJ2-3; D not resolved. The CDR3 DNA reads as TGTGCCAGCAGCTTGTTGACCGAAACTCCAGATACGCAGTATTTT. Encoded protein: CASSLLTETPDTQYF.